The rows below give T cell receptor beta chains drawn from one sample of a study of CD8 T cells in Susac syndrome. One entry per CDR3 protein results from TCRdb running MiXCR on the immunoSEQ multiplex PCR reads. The table shows approximately 120,000 distinct CDR3 sequences, with about nine tenths occurring only once. Sequenced input: CD4+ T cells from PBMCs. These receptors came from a human donor in good health. The CDR3 runs from the conserved cysteine through the conserved F or W. A D gene is named only where the DNA matches it firmly.

D gene	J gene	V gene	CDR3 DNA	CDR3 protein
NA	TRBJ1-1	TRBV25-1	TGTGCCAGCAGAAGGACGAACACTGAAGCTTTCTTT	CASRRTNTEAFF
TRBD2	TRBJ2-1	TRBV5-4	TGTGCCAGCAGCTTAGGGACTACCACGGATGAGCAGTTCTTC	CASSLGTTTDEQFF
NA	TRBJ1-1	TRBV20-1	TGCAGTGCCTCGTTTAAGGGGAACACTGAAGCTTTCTTT	CSASFKGNTEAFF
TRBD1	TRBJ2-6	TRBV4-1	TGCGCCAGCAGCCAAGATGCCAGGGGGCCTGGGGCCAACGTCCTGACTTTC	CASSQDARGPGANVLTF
TRBD2	TRBJ2-7	TRBV10-3	TGTGCCATCAGCCCCCGGGGGGAAGAGCAGTACTTC	CAISPRGEEQYF
TRBD2	TRBJ2-1	TRBV12-3/TRBV12-4	TGTGCCAGCAGTTTATTCGGGGGGAGCTCCTACAATGAGCAGTTCTTC	CASSLFGGSSYNEQFF
NA	TRBJ2-7	TRBV5-5	TGTGCCAGCAGCCCGGCGGGGGCGCAGAACGAGCAGTACTTC	CASSPAGAQNEQYF
TRBD1	TRBJ2-7	TRBV5-1	TGCGCCAGCAGTCTACACGGGGACAGGAAATACGAGCAGTACTTC	CASSLHGDRKYEQYF
TRBD1	TRBJ2-7	TRBV9	TGTGCCAGCAGCTGGACAGGGAACTCCTACGAGCAGTACTTC	CASSWTGNSYEQYF
NA	TRBJ2-1	TRBV20-1	TGCAGTGCTCCTACTAGCACCACGGCCGGTGAGCAGTTCTTC	CSAPTSTTAGEQFF